This TCR beta chain originates from a study of blood T cell repertoires in COVID-19. Study-wide context: Donors in the United States, Italy and Spain gave samples during acute or convalescent COVID-19.

Participant age was about 18 to 89 years, and participants resided in roughly 24 US areas. Clinical history reported by participants formed the basis on which cohorts were assigned. The assay was immunoSEQ multiplex PCR, and TCRdb's table has in-frame clones only and misses some. This table has fewer than 600,000 clones, roughly 90% appearing once. J was trimmed by 4 bases and V by 3 bases; bases with no gene match: 15. The CDR3 length is 20 residues. Germline V CDR1 and CDR2: SGHRS, YFSETQ. The chain couples TRBV5-1 to TRBJ2-3, with TRBD2 matching over 15 bases. The specimen sequenced was PBMCs or T cells enriched from blood (not recorded which). The TCR sequence derives from a woman between 40 and 50 years old who had recovered from COVID-19. CDR3 in amino acids: CASSSRPRGTSGRPPDTQYF. CDR3 nucleotide sequence: TGCGCCAGCAGCTCTCGACCCAGGGGGACTAGCGGGAGGCCCCCAGATACGCAGTATTTT.